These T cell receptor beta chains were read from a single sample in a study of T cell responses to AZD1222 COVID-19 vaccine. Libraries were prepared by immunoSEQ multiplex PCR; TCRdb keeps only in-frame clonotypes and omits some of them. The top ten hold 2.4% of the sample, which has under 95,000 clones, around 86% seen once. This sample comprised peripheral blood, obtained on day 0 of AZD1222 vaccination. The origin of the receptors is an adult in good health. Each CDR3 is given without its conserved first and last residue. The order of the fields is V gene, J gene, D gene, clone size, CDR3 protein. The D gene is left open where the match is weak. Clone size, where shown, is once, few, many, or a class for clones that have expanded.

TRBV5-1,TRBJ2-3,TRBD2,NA,ASSLGTRLAVGTDTQY
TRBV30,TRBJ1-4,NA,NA,AWRGFLGRGEKLF
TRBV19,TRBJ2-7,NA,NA,ASSIYPSYEQY
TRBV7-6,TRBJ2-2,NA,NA,ASSWLSRGLANTGELF
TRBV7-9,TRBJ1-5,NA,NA,ASSLAGQPNQPQH
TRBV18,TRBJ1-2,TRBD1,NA,ASSPGQAPSYGYT
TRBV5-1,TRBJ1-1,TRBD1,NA,ASSLRQGSLEAF
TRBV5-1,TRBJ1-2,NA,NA,ASSLEGRPYGYT
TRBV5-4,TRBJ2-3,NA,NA,ASRSSGEAGNTDTQY
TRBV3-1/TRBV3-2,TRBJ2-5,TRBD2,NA,ASSQGASGGLETQY
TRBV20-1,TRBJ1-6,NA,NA,SASRGGSYNSPLH
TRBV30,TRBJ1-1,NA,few,ACGGIAEAF
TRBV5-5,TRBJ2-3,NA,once,ASSLQGGAISDTQY
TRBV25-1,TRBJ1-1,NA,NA,ASSNYDSAESEAF
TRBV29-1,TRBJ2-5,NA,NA,SVSLADQETQY
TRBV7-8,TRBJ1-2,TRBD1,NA,ASSPRGGNFDGYT
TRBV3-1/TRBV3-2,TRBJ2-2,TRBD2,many,ASSQDLAEFNTGELF
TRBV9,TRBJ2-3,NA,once,ASSVGDWPY
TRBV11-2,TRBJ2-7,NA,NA,ASSLGLLEQY
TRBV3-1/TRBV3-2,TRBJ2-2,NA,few,ASSPRGRTNTGELF
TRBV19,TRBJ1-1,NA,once,ASSIYGISEAF